This T cell receptor beta chain was obtained from a study of T cell responses to AZD1222 COVID-19 vaccine. V shed 2 bases and J 2 bases; nucleotides not matched to a gene: 3. Germline CDR1 and CDR2: KGHSH and LQKENI. The CDR3 has 16 residues. Libraries were prepared by immunoSEQ multiplex PCR; TCRdb keeps only in-frame clonotypes and omits some of them. The sample records about 120,000 clones, roughly 88% being singletons. A word on this clone: Its antigen remains unknown.

Study-level points and caveats: There were mostly white British donors and more females than males, and clonal diversity was possibly underestimated.

The input for sequencing was peripheral blood, taken 28 days after the second AZD1222 dose. The chain has TRBV18 and TRBJ1-1; 12 bases match TRBD1. The TCR originated in an adult who received the AZD1222 COVID-19 vaccine. The DNA for the CDR3 is TGTGCCAGCTCACCAGGGACAGGGGGCGTAAACACTGAAGCTTTCTTT. Its protein product is CASSPGTGGVNTEAFF.